The 15 T cell receptor beta chains presented below share a single source sample, sequenced in a study of human T cells and chemical hapten exposure. Time point in this sample: patch test 2, 6 weeks after DPC sensitization. Stated treatment: therapeutic diphenylcyclopropenone sensitization with weekly scalp DPC. One entry per CDR3 protein, called by TCRdb with MiXCR from the RACE reads. Seen here are about 96,000 distinct CDR3 sequences, over 7.5% observed once, and the top ten hold about 2%. The specimen was whole blood, collected in connection with sensitization to the hapten diphenylcyclopropenone (DPC). The receptors shown here come from a woman between 40 and 55 years old with alopecia areata. Some clones in this sample may be carry-over from other donors' samples.

This clonotype showed up just a few times. CDR3 coding DNA: TGTGCCAGCAGTTTACAGGGGGCCTACGAGCAGTACTTC. Translation: CASSLQGAYEQYF. The chain couples TRBV28 to TRBJ2-7; 7 positions match TRBD1. Germline loops: CDR1 MDHEN, CDR2 SYDVKM. Trimming removed 2 bases from V and 2 bases from J; junction bases left unmatched: 0. The CDR3 contains 13 residues.

Only a few counts were recorded for this clonotype. This chain uses TRBV11-2 with TRBJ2-7, with D perhaps given as TRBD1 or TRBD2 (5 bases each). Germline V CDR1 and CDR2: SGHAT, FQNNGV. This CDR3 comprises 15 residues. Trimming removed 1 base at V and 2 bases at J, with 12 bases between. The DNA of the CDR3 is TGTGCCAGCAGCTTAGCCACTAGGGACCCCTACGAGCAGTACTTC. Encoded protein: CASSLATRDPYEQYF.

The chain employs TRBV29-1 and TRBJ2-1; 11 bases fit TRBD1. CDR1 is SQVTM and CDR2 is ANQGSEA in the germline V gene. The trim removed 4 bases at V and 4 bases at J, leaving 3 bases unmatched. The CDR3 is made up of 14 amino acids. The CDR3 sequence is CSVVGDRGYNEQFF. The CDR3 nucleotides are TGCAGCGTTGTAGGGGACAGGGGGTACAATGAGCAGTTCTTC.

The CDR3 loop is CSAHETSGSRDTQYF. The CDR3 bases are TGCAGTGCTCACGAAACTAGCGGGAGTAGAGATACGCAGTATTTT. The chain joins TRBV20-1 to TRBJ2-3, with 11 bases that match TRBD2. Germline assignment: CDR1 DFQATT and CDR2 SNEGSKA (reference sequence). The V gene end was trimmed by 5 bases and the J gene end by 5 bases; junction bases not matched to a gene: 9. The length of the CDR3 is 15 residues.

At least ten counts were recorded for this clonotype. The rearrangement links TRBV29-1 to TRBJ2-7; perhaps TRBD2 as D (5 bases). V lost 5 bases and J lost 0, with 14 bases in between. The germline gives CDR1 SQVTM, CDR2 ANQGSEA. The CDR3 covers 14 residues. The CDR3 region has the DNA TGCAGCGTTTCGACTACCAGGAGCTCCTACGAGCAGTACTTC. Protein sequence: CSVSTTRSSYEQYF.

This clonotype has at least ten counts. The gene calls are TRBV11-2 and TRBJ1-1; D gene ambiguous. The V end lost 2 bases, the J end lost 1 base, and 5 bases lay between the germline ends. This CDR3 is built from 13 residues. Germline V CDR1 and CDR2: SGHAT, FQNNGV. CDR3 sequence (DNA): TGTGCCAGCAGCTTATCAGAGAACACTGAAGCTTTCTTT. Amino acid sequence: CASSLSENTEAFF.

The chain has TRBV6-1 and TRBJ1-1, with D hard to call. The CDR3 spans 12 residues. Trimming shortened V by 0 bases and J by 11 bases, and 10 bases separated the two germline ends. CDR1 MNHNS and CDR2 SASEGT come from the germline V gene. In DNA form, the CDR3 reads TGTGCCAGCAGTGAAGCCACGGTTTACGCTTTCTTT. Translating gives CASSEATVYAFF.

This clonotype occurred a few times. This sequence joins TRBV18 and TRBJ1-6; D possibly corresponds to TRBD1 (6 bases). CDR3 length equals 15 residues. Deletions cut 4 bases from V and 10 bases from J, with 17 bases between. From germline, CDR1 is KGHSH and CDR2 LQKENI. CDR3 DNA sequence: TGTGCCAGCTCACTACAGGGTGGCGAATTGTCACCCCTCCACTTT. Encoded protein: CASSLQGGELSPLHF. Together with reference TRBV18 and TRBJ1-6, the CDR3 gives the full variable domain: NAGVMQNPRHLVRRRGQEARLRCSPMKGHSHVYWYRQLPEEGLKFMVYLQKENIIDESGMPKERFSAEFPKEGPSILRIQQVVRGDSAAYFCASSLQGGELSPLHFGNGTRLTVT.

CDR3 in amino acids: CSATALMGTISSYEQYF. CDR3 nucleotides: TGCAGTGCTACTGCCTTAATGGGAACCATAAGCTCCTACGAGCAGTACTTC. This chain joins TRBV20-1 and TRBJ2-7; D remains ambiguous. CDR1 DFQATT and CDR2 SNEGSKA come from the germline V gene (reference sequence). With 4 bases removed from V and 0 bases from J, the gap between germline ends came to 22 bases. CDR3 length: 17 residues.

There are many counts of this clonotype. The chain carries TRBV5-1 and TRBJ2-7; perhaps TRBD1 as D (6 bases). Trimming removed 3 bases at V and 6 bases at J, with 16 bases between. Germline V gene sequence: CDR1 SGHRS, CDR2 YFSETQ. The CDR3 spans 14 residues. The CDR3 spells CASSSTGMAGEQYF. CDR3 DNA: TGCGCCAGCAGCTCGACAGGTATGGCAGGCGAGCAGTACTTC.

This chain joins TRBV28 and TRBJ2-2; D is ambiguous. The CDR3 totals 12 residues. V was clipped by 2 bases and J by 5 bases, with 3 bases between them. Germline assignment: CDR1 MDHEN and CDR2 SYDVKM. This CDR3 is CASSLRTGELFF. The CDR3 nucleotides are TGTGCCAGCAGTTTAAGAACCGGGGAGCTGTTTTTT. Together with reference TRBV28 and TRBJ2-2, the CDR3 gives the full variable domain: DVKVTQSSRYLVKRTGEKVFLECVQDMDHENMFWYRQDPGLGLRLIYFSYDVKMKEKGDIPEGYSVSREKKERFSLILESASTNQTSMYLCASSLRTGELFFGEGSRLTVL.

This clonotype turned up a few times. This chain joins TRBV7-2 and TRBJ2-7; D may be TRBD2 (5 bases). Germline CDR1 is SGHTA and CDR2 is FQGNSA. The V gene lost 3 bases and the J gene lost 3 bases, with 24 bases spanning the gap. The CDR3 has 18 residues. The DNA for the CDR3 is TGTGCCAGCAGCTTCCCCGCCCCTAGCCCCGACTACCACTACGAGCAGTACTTC. As protein: CASSFPAPSPDYHYEQYF.

This sequence joins TRBV18 and TRBJ2-3, with 9 bases identical to TRBD1. Germline CDR1 reads KGHSH; CDR2 reads LQKENI. The V and J ends lost 3 bases and 2 bases, in that order; junction bases with no gene match: 3. The CDR3 has 15 residues. The DNA of the CDR3 is TGTGCCAGCTCACCTAAACAGGGGGCCACAGATACGCAGTATTTT. Amino acid sequence: CASSPKQGATDTQYF.

This clonotype was counted ten times or more. The genes are TRBV7-2 and TRBJ2-3; TRBD2 might be the D (6 bases). V lost 3 bases, J lost 0 bases, and 16 bases lay in between. The germline V gene has CDR1 SGHTA and CDR2 FQGNSA. The CDR3 loop spans 17 amino acids. DNA for the CDR3: TGTGCCAGCAGCTTGGGGCGGGACCTAGCTAGCACAGATACGCAGTATTTT. Encoded protein: CASSLGRDLASTDTQYF.

The rearrangement links TRBV29-1 to TRBJ1-2, with 8 bases aligning to TRBD1. The V gene's germline CDR1 is SQVTM and CDR2 ANQGSEA. After removal of 6 bases from V and 8 bases from J, the junction contained 5 bases not matched to a gene. This CDR3 comprises 11 residues. The chain's CDR3 is CSVGQGGGYTF. CDR3 nucleotide sequence: TGCAGCGTCGGACAGGGTGGAGGCTACACCTTC. The whole variable domain, filled in from reference TRBV29-1 and TRBJ1-2, reads SAVISQKPSRDICQRGTSLTIQCQVDSQVTMMFWYRQQPGQSLTLIATANQGSEATYESGFVIDKFPISRPNLTFSTLTVSNMSPEDSSIYLCSVGQGGGYTFGSGTRLTVV.